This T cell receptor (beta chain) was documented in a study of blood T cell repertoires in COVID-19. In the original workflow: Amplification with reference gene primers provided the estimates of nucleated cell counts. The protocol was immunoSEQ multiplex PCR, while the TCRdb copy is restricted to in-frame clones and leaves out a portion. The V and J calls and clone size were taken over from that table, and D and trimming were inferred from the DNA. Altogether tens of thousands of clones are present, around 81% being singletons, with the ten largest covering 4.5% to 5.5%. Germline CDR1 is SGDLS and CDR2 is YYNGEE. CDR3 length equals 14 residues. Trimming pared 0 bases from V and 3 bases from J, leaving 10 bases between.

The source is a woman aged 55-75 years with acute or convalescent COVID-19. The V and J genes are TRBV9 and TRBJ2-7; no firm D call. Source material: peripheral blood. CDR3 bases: TGTGCCAGCAGCGTAGATTCACAGAGCTACGAGCAGTACTTC. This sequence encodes CASSVDSQSYEQYF.